The 8 T cell receptor beta chains presented below share a single source sample, sequenced in a study of T cells after yellow fever vaccination. TCRdb itself ran the 5' RACE reads through MiXCR, one entry per CDR3 protein. The sample yields about 430,000 distinct CDR3 sequences, roughly 20% seen once. The source material was PBMCs, sampled before the yellow fever booster vaccination. The receptors were sampled from a man between 18 and 29 years old who received the YFV17D yellow fever vaccine.

The chain combines TRBV3-1 with TRBJ1-3, with D perhaps TRBD1 (5 bases). The CDR3 sequence is 14 residues long. V lost 10 bases and J 3 bases, leaving 16 bases between the germline ends. From germline, CDR1 is LGHDT and CDR2 YNNKEL (reference sequence). CDR3 protein: CATTGTHVGNTIYF. The CDR3 DNA reads as TGTGCCACAACCGGGACGCACGTTGGAAACACCATATATTTT.

This clonotype has a handful of counts. This rearrangement joins TRBV4-3 to TRBJ2-1, with D tentatively TRBD2 (6 bases). The CDR3 is 16 residues long. V was clipped by 1 base and J by 4 bases, with 14 bases between them. Per the germline V gene, CDR1 is LGHNA and CDR2 is YSLEER. As DNA, the CDR3 is TGCGCCAGCAGCCAAGTACCCGGGGGACCTTACAATGAGCAGTTCTTC. Translation gives CASSQVPGGPYNEQFF.

The V and J genes are TRBV6-2 or TRBV6-3 and TRBJ2-7; 9 bases align to TRBD1. The ends lost 0 bases at V and 2 bases at J; junction bases unmatched: 23. In germline, CDR1 is MNHEY, CDR2 SVGEGT. The CDR3 contains 22 residues. DNA for the CDR3: TGTGCCAGCAGTTACTCGGATAGAAGACGGACAGGGGAGTTTATCGGGGCCTACGAGCAGTACGTC. Translated: CASSYSDRRRTGEFIGAYEQYV.

This clonotype turned up a few times. The CDR3 sequence: CASGPEGGGQETQYF. The CDR3 DNA is TGCGCCAGCGGGCCCGAGGGGGGAGGCCAAGAGACCCAGTACTTC. This sequence joins TRBV5-1 and TRBJ2-5, with D perhaps being TRBD1 or TRBD2 (6 bases each). Trimming cost V 7 bases and J 1 base, with 17 bases left between them. CDR1 SGHRS and CDR2 YFSETQ come from the germline V gene. The CDR3 length is 15 residues.

This clonotype was detected only a few times. The chain joins TRBV25-1 to TRBJ2-2; no firm D call. The CDR3 has 10 amino acids. Germline V lookup: CDR1 MGHDK, CDR2 SYGVNS. V was pared by 10 bases and J by 6 bases, with 6 bases between. Here the CDR3 reads CAIEAGELFF. Written as DNA, the CDR3 is TGTGCCATCGAGGCCGGGGAGCTGTTTTTT.

This clonotype appeared many times. V usage is TRBV29-1 and J usage is TRBJ2-5, with TRBD1 matching over 7 bases. Germline V lookup: CDR1 SQVTM, CDR2 ANQGSEA. The CDR3 runs 14 residues. The J segment lost 3 bases and the V segment lost 0 bases, leaving 4 bases of the junction unmatched. In DNA form, the CDR3 reads TGCAGCGTTGAAGATTGGACAGGCAAAGAGACCCAGTACTTC. This encodes CSVEDWTGKETQYF.

This clonotype was recorded a few times. The V call is TRBV6-1, the J call TRBJ1-2; D not resolved. V lost 6 bases and J lost 4, with 15 bases in between. The CDR3 has 14 amino acids. The germline gives CDR1 MNHNS, CDR2 SASEGT. The CDR3 reads CASRAILAPYGYTF. The CDR3 DNA is TGTGCCAGCAGGGCCATATTGGCCCCCTATGGCTACACCTTC.

This rearrangement joins TRBV9 to TRBJ2-7; possibly TRBD2 for D (6 bases). V was shortened by 4 bases and J by 5 bases, with 13 bases between the two germline ends. Germline V gene sequence: CDR1 SGDLS, CDR2 YYNGEE. CDR3 length equals 13 residues. The DNA of the CDR3 is TGTGCCAGCAGCCCCTACCCGGGGGACGAGCAGTACTTC. As protein: CASSPYPGDEQYF.